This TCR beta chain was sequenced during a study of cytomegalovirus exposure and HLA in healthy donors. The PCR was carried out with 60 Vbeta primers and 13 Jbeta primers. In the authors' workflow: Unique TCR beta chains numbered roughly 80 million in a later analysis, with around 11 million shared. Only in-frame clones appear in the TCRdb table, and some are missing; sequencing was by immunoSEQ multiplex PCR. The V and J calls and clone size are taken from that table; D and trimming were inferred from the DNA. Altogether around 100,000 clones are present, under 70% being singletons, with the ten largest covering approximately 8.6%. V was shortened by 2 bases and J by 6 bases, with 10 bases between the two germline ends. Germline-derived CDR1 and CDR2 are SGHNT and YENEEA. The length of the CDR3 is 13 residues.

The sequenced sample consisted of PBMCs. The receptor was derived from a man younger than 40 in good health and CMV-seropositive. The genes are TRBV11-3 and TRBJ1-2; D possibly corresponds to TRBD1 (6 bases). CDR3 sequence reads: CASSLLDRHGYTF. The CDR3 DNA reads TGTGCCAGCAGCTTACTAGACAGGCATGGCTACACCTTC.